Below are 24 T cell receptor beta chains sequenced from a single sample in a study of patients and donors after allogeneic stem cell transplantation. TCRdb reprocessed the RT-PCR reads with MiXCR, giving one entry per CDR3 protein. This table has 900,000 to 1,000,000 distinct CDR3 sequences, over 15% appearing once. Material for sequencing was blood, either unsorted or a sorted T cell fraction (not recorded which). The receptors come from a human donor who was either an allogeneic HSCT recipient or a stem cell or donor lymphocyte infusion donor (not recorded which). It is not recorded whose cells these are; they may come from a transplant donor.

The chain combines TRBV29-1 with TRBJ2-7, with TRBD2 identical over 8 bases. Germline loops: CDR1 SQVTM, CDR2 ANQGSEA. J lost 2 bases, V lost 6 bases, and 6 bases had no gene match. The CDR3 runs 13 residues. The CDR3: CSVDGSGTYEQYF. The CDR3 DNA is TGCAGCGTCGACGGTAGCGGGACCTACGAGCAGTACTTC.

This clonotype has a single count. Without the conserved terminal phenylalanine or tryptophan, this CDR3 likely stems from a read error. The V call is TRBV2, the J call TRBJ2-7, with D perhaps TRBD1 (6 bases). Trimming took off 6 bases at V and 6 bases at J, with 24 bases between the two ends. CDR1 SNHLY and CDR2 FYNNEI come from the germline V gene. The CDR3 covers 16 residues. The CDR3 DNA follows: TGTGCCAGCAGACTTGGACAGCTAACGTACGTACGCGAGCAGTACTTA. The encoded protein is CASRLGQLTYVREQYL.

The chain couples TRBV3-1 to TRBJ2-4; TRBD1 matches 9 bases. The germline CDR1 and CDR2 sequences are LGHDT and YNNKEL (reference sequence). The CDR3 is 16 amino acids. The J segment lost 1 base and the V segment lost 0 bases, leaving 1 base of the junction unmatched. This CDR3 is CASSQEGQGAKNIQYF. The CDR3 nucleotides read TGTGCCAGCAGCCAAGAAGGACAGGGGGCCAAAAACATTCAGTACTTC. Complete variable domain (other parts from reference TRBV3-1 and TRBJ2-4): DTAVSQTPKYLVTQMGNDKSIKCEQNLGHDTMYWYKQDSKKFLKIMFSYNNKELIINETVPNRFSPKSPDKAHLNLHINSLELGDSAVYFCASSQEGQGAKNIQYFGAGTRLSVL.

This chain connects TRBV20-1 to TRBJ2-3, with 8 bases identical to TRBD1. Germline V lookup: CDR1 DFQATT, CDR2 SNEGSKA (reference sequence). There are 14 residues in the CDR3. J lost 2 bases, V lost 7 bases, and 8 bases had no gene match. The CDR3 is CSGTGSAPTDTQYF. Written as DNA, the CDR3 is TGCAGTGGGACAGGGTCTGCCCCCACAGATACGCAGTATTTT.

This clonotype turned up a few times. The rearrangement links TRBV4-2 to TRBJ2-2; either TRBD1 or TRBD2 may supply D (5 bases each). V lost 6 bases and J lost 3, with 26 bases in between. This CDR3 is 19 amino acids long. Looked up from germline, CDR1 is LGHNA and CDR2 is YNFKEQ. CDR3 DNA: TGTGCCAGCAGGATAATACCCGGGGACCGAAGGGGCGACACCGGGGAGCTGTTTTTT. It codes for CASRIIPGDRRGDTGELFF.

This clonotype was seen only a few times. CDR3 amino acids: CASSPRLAGLPNTGELFF. CDR3 nucleotide sequence: TGCGCCAGCAGCCCGAGACTAGCGGGGCTACCCAACACCGGGGAGCTGTTTTTT. The chain links TRBV5-1 to TRBJ2-2; 11 bases are a match to TRBD2. Germline CDR1 is SGHRS and CDR2 is YFSETQ. There are 18 residues in the CDR3. V trimming: 4 bases; J trimming: 2 bases; junction bases outside the gene matches: 10. The whole variable domain, filled in from reference TRBV5-1 and TRBJ2-2, reads KAGVTQTPRYLIKTRGQQVTLSCSPISGHRSVSWYQQTPGQGLQFLFEYFSETQRNKGNFPGRFSGRQFSNSRSEMNVSTLELGDSALYLCASSPRLAGLPNTGELFFGEGSRLTVL.

This clonotype occurred a few times. This chain links TRBV3-1 with TRBJ2-3; 11 bases match TRBD1. V was pared by 3 bases and J by 5 bases, with 4 bases of the junction left unmatched. This CDR3 has 15 amino acids. Germline lookup yields CDR1 LGHDT and CDR2 YNNKEL (reference sequence). CDR3 residues: CASSQWDRGEDTQYF. CDR3 sequence (DNA): TGTGCCAGCAGCCAGTGGGACAGGGGGGAAGATACGCAGTATTTT.

CDR3 bases: TGCAGTGCTAAGGGACGGTCAAACACTGAAGCTTTCTTT. Encoded protein: CSAKGRSNTEAFF. The V gene is TRBV20-1, the J gene TRBJ1-1; tentatively, D is TRBD1 (5 bases). Germline V gene lookup returns CDR1 DFQATT and CDR2 SNEGSKA (reference sequence). V was shortened by 4 bases and J by 2 bases, with 11 bases between the two germline ends. CDR3 size: 13 residues.

The V and J genes are TRBV13 and TRBJ2-3, with 12 bases identical to TRBD2. This CDR3 region has 16 residues. After removal of 3 bases from V and 2 bases from J, the junction contained 3 bases not matched to a gene. Germline CDR1 is PRHDT and CDR2 is FYEKMQ (reference sequence). The CDR3 sequence is CASSFGLAGLTDTQYF. Here the CDR3 DNA reads TGTGCCAGCAGCTTCGGACTAGCGGGGCTCACAGATACGCAGTATTTT.

This clonotype occurred many times. The genes are TRBV12-3 or TRBV12-4 and TRBJ2-3; 8 bases are a match to TRBD2. The CDR3 runs 15 residues. With 4 bases clipped from V and 6 bases from J, the junction kept 9 bases outside the gene matches. This chain's CDR3 is CASSSQERELDTQYF. Written as DNA, the CDR3 is TGTGCCAGCAGTTCCCAAGAGCGGGAGCTGGATACGCAGTATTTT.

This clonotype was observed a few times. The rearrangement joins TRBV15 to TRBJ1-1, with a weak D call TRBD1 (6 bases). Deletions cut 5 bases from V and 7 bases from J, with 20 bases between. This CDR3 contains 15 residues. Germline V gene sequence: CDR1 LNHNV, CDR2 YYDKDF (reference sequence). The CDR3, as DNA: TGTGCCACCAGCGCACAGAGGGATAGGGGGTATGAAGCTTTCTTT. It translates to CATSAQRDRGYEAFF.

This clonotype was counted only a few times. V and J are TRBV11-1 and TRBJ2-5, with D tentatively TRBD1 (6 bases). V lost 0 bases and J 0 bases, leaving 29 bases between the germline ends. The CDR3 length is 22 residues. Germline assignment: CDR1 SGHAT and CDR2 FQDESV (reference sequence). The CDR3 protein is CASSLAFRGQGLSGWDQETQYF. The CDR3, as DNA: TGTGCCAGCAGCTTAGCGTTTAGGGGTCAGGGGCTAAGTGGATGGGACCAAGAGACCCAGTACTTC.

V and J are TRBV20-1 and TRBJ2-5; possible D gene TRBD2, 6 bases. This CDR3 spans 14 amino acids. V was clipped by 0 bases and J by 0 bases, with 8 bases between them. Germline V CDR1 and CDR2: DFQATT, SNEGSKA (reference sequence). The CDR3 region is CSARDREYQETQYF. As DNA, the CDR3 is TGCAGTGCTAGAGATCGGGAGTACCAAGAGACCCAGTACTTC.

The gene calls are TRBV7-6 and TRBJ2-7, with D perhaps matching TRBD2 (5 bases). The CDR3 runs to 15 residues. Germline loops: CDR1 SGHVS, CDR2 FNYEAQ. V was shortened by 4 bases and J by 0 bases, with 13 bases between the two germline ends. The CDR3, as DNA: TGTGCCAGCAGCTCCGTCCCCGGGAACTCCTACGAGCAGTACTTC. It encodes CASSSVPGNSYEQYF. The full variable domain, completed using reference TRBV7-6 and TRBJ2-7, is GAGVSQSPRYKVTKRGQDVALRCDPISGHVSLYWYRQALGQGPEFLTYFNYEAQQDKSGLPNDRFSAERPEGSISTLTIQRTEQRDSAMYRCASSSVPGNSYEQYFGPGTRLTVT.

The gene calls are TRBV4-1 and TRBJ2-1; 10 nucleotides line up with TRBD1. Germline CDR1 is MGHRA and CDR2 is YSYEKL. After removal of 2 bases from V and 7 bases from J, the junction contained 14 bases not matched to a gene. The CDR3 covers 18 residues. CDR3 loop: CASSQRLSGGQGMNEQFF. CDR3 coding DNA: TGCGCCAGCAGCCAACGTCTGTCCGGGGGACAGGGGATGAATGAGCAGTTCTTC.

The CDR3 region is CSAVGLSNQPQHF. The CDR3, as DNA: TGCAGTGCAGTGGGACTCAGCAATCAGCCCCAGCATTTT. The V call is TRBV20-1, the J call TRBJ1-5, with D perhaps TRBD1 (5 bases). V lost 6 bases and J lost 1, with 10 bases in between. Germline values: CDR1 DFQATT, CDR2 SNEGSKA (reference sequence). The CDR3 loop spans 13 amino acids.

V is TRBV30 and J is TRBJ1-1, with D possibly matching TRBD1 (5 bases). Germline loops: CDR1 GTSNPN, CDR2 SVGIG (reference sequence). CDR3 size: 14 residues. Between the trimmed V and J ends, which lost 0 bases and 5 bases, there was a span of 13 bases. The CDR3 DNA reads as TGTGCCTGGAGTGTAGGCAGGGCGACTACTGAAGCTTTCTTT. Protein sequence: CAWSVGRATTEAFF.

This clonotype showed up just a few times. CDR3 DNA sequence: TGTGCCACCAGAGTGGGACAGGGGGCGTGGGGCACTGAAGCTTTCTTT. This encodes CATRVGQGAWGTEAFF. The genes are TRBV4-2 and TRBJ1-1; 12 bases line up with TRBD1. There are 16 residues in the CDR3. Germline CDR1 reads LGHNA; CDR2 reads YNFKEQ. V trimming: 10 bases; J trimming: 4 bases; junction bases outside the gene matches: 13.

This chain joins TRBV20-1 and TRBJ2-3; D not certain. The CDR3 extends over 14 amino acids. V shed 5 bases and J shed 0 bases, with 12 bases lying between them. The germline V gene encodes CDR1 DFQATT and CDR2 SNEGSKA (reference sequence). The CDR3 is CSAARTKSTDTQYF. Written as DNA, the CDR3 is TGCAGTGCTGCCAGGACCAAAAGCACAGATACGCAGTATTTT.

The V call is TRBV12-3 or TRBV12-4, the J call TRBJ1-1, with D perhaps matching TRBD1 (5 bases). V lost 4 bases to trimming and J lost 10 bases, with 16 bases between them. CDR3 length: 13 residues. The CDR3 coding sequence is TGTGCCAGCAGTTGGATAAGGGACGAGGGAGCTTTCTTT. Translated: CASSWIRDEGAFF.

This clonotype was counted a few times. The rearrangement links TRBV7-3 to TRBJ2-5; unclear D gene. The CDR3 runs 15 residues. The V and J ends lost 5 bases and 1 base respectively, with 14 bases between them. The V gene's germline CDR1 is SGHTA and CDR2 FQGTGA. CDR3 DNA sequence: TGTGCCAGCAGCCCAATGGGTGACTTCCAAGAGACCCAGTACTTC. Translated, it gives CASSPMGDFQETQYF.

This clonotype was picked up a small number of times. The chain joins TRBV12-3 or TRBV12-4 to TRBJ2-1; 9 bases match TRBD1. V trimming: 5 bases; J trimming: 6 bases; junction bases outside the gene matches: 5. This CDR3 is 14 amino acids long. The CDR3 spells CASSDRGAGNEQFF. CDR3 DNA sequence: TGTGCCAGCAGTGACAGGGGGGCGGGCAATGAGCAGTTCTTC.

The rearrangement uses TRBV9 and TRBJ1-5; no firm D call. The CDR3 consists of 14 residues. With 4 bases removed from V and 5 bases from J, the gap between germline ends came to 13 bases. Per germline, CDR1 SGDLS and CDR2 YYNGEE. This CDR3 is CASSQRRVDQPQHF. CDR3 coding DNA: TGTGCCAGCAGCCAAAGACGGGTAGATCAGCCCCAGCATTTT. The whole variable domain, filled in from reference TRBV9 and TRBJ1-5, reads DSGVTQTPKHLITATGQRVTLRCSPRSGDLSVYWYQQSLDQGLQFLIQYYNGEERAKGNILERFSAQQFPDLHSELNLSSLELGDSALYFCASSQRRVDQPQHFGDGTRLSIL.

This clonotype showed up just a few times. J is TRBJ2-7 and V is TRBV4-3; 7 nucleotides align to TRBD1. The CDR3 covers 15 residues. In germline, CDR1 is LGHNA, CDR2 YSLEER. Losses at the gene ends were 0 bases for V and 0 bases for J; bases not matched to a gene: 2. The CDR3 coding sequence is TGCGCCAGCAGCCAAGATAGGGACAGCTCCTACGAGCAGTACTTC. Encoded protein: CASSQDRDSSYEQYF.